This TCR beta chain was found in a study of T cells in Graves' hyperthyroidism and ophthalmopathy. The germline V gene has CDR1 MGHRA and CDR2 YSYEKL. Trimming took 3 bases from V and 7 from J; bases not matched to a gene: 22. The CDR3 is 20 residues long. This clonotype was found a few times. RNA transcripts yielded amplified TCR beta CDR3 regions. HTBI primers were employed in a first-round RT-PCR of the TCR CDR3. TCRdb re-called the multiplex PCR reads through MiXCR, storing one row per CDR3 protein. The table includes more than 350,000 distinct CDR3 sequences, more than 12% detected once. Material for sequencing was blood. This TCR was recovered from a woman aged 30 to 39 with Graves' ophthalmopathy. V and J are TRBV4-1 and TRBJ1-4, with 8 positions matching TRBD1. The CDR3 DNA follows: TGCGCCAGCAGCCAGAGAATCCCGGGACAGGCAACCTCCGGTGGTGAAAAACTGTTTTTT. Amino acids: CASSQRIPGQATSGGEKLFF.